Presented here are 7 T cell receptor beta chains from one specimen sequenced in a study of T cell changes during pregnancy in multiple sclerosis. Sequenced by immunoSEQ multiplex PCR; TCRdb stores in-frame clones only, minus some. In the table there are tens of thousands of clones, 92% of which are singletons. Sequenced material: CD4+ T cells from peripheral blood mononuclear cells, taken after pregnancy. These receptors were collected from a female donor in good health, enrolled as a control in a pregnancy study.

The V and J genes are TRBV4-1 and TRBJ2-1; 10 bases match TRBD2. The CDR3 has 16 residues. V gave up 2 bases and J gave up 4 bases; unmatched junction bases: 5. Germline values: CDR1 MGHRA, CDR2 YSYEKL. CDR3 DNA: TGCGCCAGCAGCCAACTGGGACTAGCGTTGTACAATGAGCAGTTCTTC. Translated: CASSQLGLALYNEQFF.

This chain connects TRBV7-9 to TRBJ1-1; a weak D match, TRBD1 (5 bases). Germline V lookup: CDR1 SEHNR, CDR2 FQNEAQ (reference sequence). V shed 5 bases and J shed 4 bases, with 20 bases lying between them. The length of the CDR3 is 16 residues. The DNA for the CDR3 is TGTGCCAGCAGCCCGAATTCGGTCAGGGCAGGCACTGAAGCTTTCTTT. It specifies CASSPNSVRAGTEAFF.

This sequence joins TRBV5-4 and TRBJ2-5; D remains unclear. Germline V gene sequence: CDR1 SGHNT, CDR2 YYREEE (reference sequence). This CDR3 comprises 12 residues. The V end was cut by 2 bases, the J end by 3 bases, with 5 bases between. The CDR3 DNA sequence: TGTGCCAGCAGCTTTATAAAAGAGACCCAGTACTTC. Translation gives CASSFIKETQYF.

This clone was seen just once. This chain connects TRBV5-1 to TRBJ2-1; perhaps TRBD1 as D (7 bases). Trimming removed 3 bases from V and 1 base from J, with 14 bases in between. The CDR3 length is 16 residues. Looked up from germline, CDR1 is SGHRS and CDR2 is YFSETQ. Here the CDR3 reads CASSSAGQFSYNEQFF. In nucleotides, the CDR3 is TGCGCCAGCAGCTCGGCGGGACAGTTTTCCTACAATGAGCAGTTCTTC.

The genes are TRBV29-1 and TRBJ1-2, with TRBD1 as a possible D gene (5 bases). Germline loops: CDR1 SQVTM, CDR2 ANQGSEA. The CDR3 spans 11 residues. V lost 4 bases to trimming and J lost 4 bases, with 7 bases between them. The CDR3 region has the DNA TGCAGCGTTGCGGGGGGCTATGGCTACACCTTC. It yields the protein CSVAGGYGYTF.

The V gene is TRBV2, the J gene TRBJ1-1, with 11 bases lining up with TRBD1. After removal of 7 bases from V and 6 bases from J, the junction contained 4 bases not matched to a gene. Germline lookup yields CDR1 SNHLY and CDR2 FYNNEI. The CDR3 spans 13 residues. The CDR3 coding sequence is TGTGCCAGCACCGGACAGGGGGCCCCTGAAGCTTTCTTT. Residues: CASTGQGAPEAFF. Supplemented by reference TRBV2 and TRBJ1-1, the full variable domain reads EPEVTQTPSHQVTQMGQEVILRCVPISNHLYFYWYRQILGQKVEFLVSFYNNEISEKSEIFDDQFSVERPDGSNFTLKIRSTKLEDSAMYFCASTGQGAPEAFFGQGTRLTVV.

For this clone: The junction departs from the called germline gene at one end, perhaps through a read error. The same CDR3 arises from other DNA sequences in this sample as well. This sequence joins TRBV2 and TRBJ1-1, with D possibly matching TRBD1 (5 bases). Germline V gene sequence: CDR1 SNHLY, CDR2 FYNNEI. This CDR3 has 13 amino acids. The CDR3 DNA is TGTGCCAGCAGTGATCCCGGACATACCGAAGCCTTCTTT. Protein: CASSDPGHTEAFF.